One T cell receptor beta chain is described in this entry. The treatment is: roughly 18 received Ad26.COV2.S at low or high dose, single or two shots; about five received placebo; per-sample allocation not given. All samples were drawn on day 63, counting from the first vaccine or placebo injection. The CDR3 loop spans 14 amino acids. V trimming: 5 bases; J trimming: 1 base; junction bases outside the gene matches: 3. Germline CDR1 reads SGHTA; CDR2 reads FQGTGA. Sequencing used immunoSEQ multiplex PCR; TCRdb keeps in-frame clones, though not all of them. The profile shows about 410,000 clones, 70% to 90% of them singletons. This entry is derived from a study of Ad26.COV2.S vaccination and SARS-CoV-2 variants.

The specimen comprised peripheral blood, sampled in a trial of Ad26.COV2.S vaccine versus placebo. The clonotype comes from a person aged 18-60 years who received the Ad26.COV2.S COVID-19 vaccine or a placebo. This rearrangement joins TRBV7-3 to TRBJ1-1; 8 nucleotides line up with TRBD1. The CDR3 protein is CASSIQGGNTEAFF. CDR3 in DNA: TGTGCCAGCAGCATACAGGGGGGGAACACTGAAGCTTTCTTT.